A selection of T cell receptor beta chains follows, all from one sample in a study of CD8 T cells in ankylosing spondylitis. From the 5' RACE reads, TCRdb called clonotypes with MiXCR, one entry per CDR3 protein. The sample lists 150,000 to 200,000 distinct CDR3 sequences, 10% to 15% seen once, with around 10% in the top ten. The sample comprised blood, either unsorted or a sorted T cell fraction (not recorded which). The receptors were gathered from a female donor with ankylosing spondylitis or in good health (not recorded which). Each CDR3 is given with its conserved first and last residue. D genes are given only for firm matches. The size entry is marked missing in some rows and otherwise reads once, few, many or a size class.

d_gene: .; j_gene: TRBJ2-7; abundance: .; v_gene: TRBV12-3/TRBV12-4; CDR3aa: CASRTVATDERYF; CDR3nt: TGTGCCAGCAGGACGGTGGCTACAGACGAGCGGTACTTC
d_gene: .; j_gene: TRBJ1-4; abundance: many; v_gene: TRBV7-9; CDR3aa: CASTPRGADEKLFF; CDR3nt: TGTGCCAGCACCCCGAGGGGGGCGGATGAAAAACTGTTTTTT
d_gene: .; j_gene: TRBJ1-1; abundance: .; v_gene: TRBV5-1; CDR3aa: CASSLEGDNTEAFF; CDR3nt: TGCGCCAGCAGCTTGGAGGGGGATAACACTGAAGCTTTCTTT
d_gene: .; j_gene: TRBJ2-3; abundance: .; v_gene: TRBV30; CDR3aa: CAWSTSGNTDTQYF; CDR3nt: TGTGCCTGGAGTACATCGGGGAACACAGATACGCAGTATTTT
d_gene: TRBD2; j_gene: TRBJ2-1; abundance: few; v_gene: TRBV27; CDR3aa: CASSLRPQREGHNEQFF; CDR3nt: TGTGCCAGCAGTTTAAGGCCCCAGCGGGAGGGCCACAATGAGCAGTTCTTC
d_gene: .; j_gene: TRBJ2-7; abundance: many; v_gene: TRBV24-1; CDR3aa: CATSLGVEQYF; CDR3nt: TGTGCCACCAGTTTGGGGGTCGAGCAGTACTTC
d_gene: .; j_gene: TRBJ2-1; abundance: many; v_gene: TRBV5-1; CDR3aa: CASSLAIQGFYNEQFF; CDR3nt: TGCGCCAGCAGCTTGGCCATTCAGGGGTTTTACAATGAGCAGTTCTTC
d_gene: TRBD1; j_gene: TRBJ2-1; abundance: many; v_gene: TRBV5-1; CDR3aa: CASSLQGAQINNEQFF; CDR3nt: TGCGCCAGCAGCCTCCAGGGGGCTCAGATCAACAATGAGCAGTTCTTC
d_gene: .; j_gene: TRBJ2-1; abundance: many; v_gene: TRBV2; CDR3aa: CASSSGTHNEQFF; CDR3nt: TGTGCCAGCAGTTCCGGGACACACAATGAGCAGTTCTTC
d_gene: .; j_gene: TRBJ1-5; abundance: .; v_gene: TRBV7-2; CDR3aa: CASSPEQGRNQPQHF; CDR3nt: TGTGCCAGCAGCCCAGAACAGGGTCGGAATCAGCCCCAGCATTTT
d_gene: TRBD2; j_gene: TRBJ2-5; abundance: many; v_gene: TRBV20-1; CDR3aa: CSARSETSGLVGGTQYF; CDR3nt: TGCAGTGCTAGGTCCGAAACTAGCGGGTTGGTCGGGGGGACCCAGTACTTC
d_gene: TRBD1; j_gene: TRBJ1-5; abundance: many; v_gene: TRBV28; CDR3aa: CASSSGTGTTNQPQHF; CDR3nt: TGTGCCAGCAGTTCCGGGACAGGGACCACCAATCAGCCCCAGCATTTT
d_gene: TRBD2; j_gene: TRBJ2-3; abundance: .; v_gene: TRBV7-3; CDR3aa: CASSLAGGIHTDTQYF; CDR3nt: TGTGCCAGCAGCCTAGCGGGAGGCATACACACAGATACGCAGTATTTT
d_gene: .; j_gene: TRBJ2-5; abundance: once; v_gene: TRBV7-6; CDR3aa: CASSPQGYQETLYF; CDR3nt: TGTGCCAGCAGCCCACAGGGCTATCAAGAGACCCTGTACTTC
d_gene: TRBD1; j_gene: TRBJ2-1; abundance: many; v_gene: TRBV12-3/TRBV12-4; CDR3aa: CASARGQGRNEQFF; CDR3nt: TGTGCCAGCGCGAGAGGACAGGGTAGGAATGAGCAGTTCTTC
d_gene: .; j_gene: TRBJ2-7; abundance: many; v_gene: TRBV12-3/TRBV12-4; CDR3aa: CASSPRYEQYF; CDR3nt: TGTGCCAGCAGTCCCCGCTACGAGCAGTACTTC
d_gene: TRBD1; j_gene: TRBJ2-7; abundance: many; v_gene: TRBV4-3; CDR3aa: CASSQDPGTGSHEQYF; CDR3nt: TGCGCCAGCAGCCAAGACCCCGGGACAGGGTCACACGAGCAGTACTTC
d_gene: TRBD2; j_gene: TRBJ2-1; abundance: .; v_gene: TRBV5-1; CDR3aa: CASSSGGLAGNNEQFF; CDR3nt: TGCGCCAGCAGCTCTGGAGGGCTAGCGGGTAACAATGAGCAGTTCTTC
d_gene: .; j_gene: TRBJ2-1; abundance: many; v_gene: TRBV5-6; CDR3aa: CASSLVNNEQFF; CDR3nt: TGTGCCAGCAGCTTGGTTAACAATGAGCAGTTCTTC
d_gene: .; j_gene: TRBJ1-2; abundance: many; v_gene: TRBV5-1; CDR3aa: CASSQGLEGNGYTF; CDR3nt: TGCGCCAGCAGTCAAGGGTTAGAAGGGAACGGCTACACCTTC
d_gene: TRBD1; j_gene: TRBJ2-5; abundance: many; v_gene: TRBV6-5; CDR3aa: CASSYSNRVSGGGETQYF; CDR3nt: TGTGCCAGCAGTTACTCGAATAGGGTTTCAGGGGGCGGAGAGACCCAGTACTTC
d_gene: .; j_gene: TRBJ1-1; abundance: many; v_gene: TRBV29-1; CDR3aa: CSVDPENTEAFF; CDR3nt: TGCAGCGTTGACCCCGAGAACACTGAAGCTTTCTTT
d_gene: .; j_gene: TRBJ2-3; abundance: .; v_gene: TRBV5-6; CDR3aa: CASSLRGGATVVTQYF; CDR3nt: TGTGCCAGCAGCTTAAGGGGCGGGGCCACGGTCGTTACGCAGTATTTT
d_gene: TRBD1; j_gene: TRBJ2-1; abundance: few; v_gene: TRBV7-9; CDR3aa: CASSGGTGAYNEQFF; CDR3nt: TGTGCCAGCAGCGGTGGGACAGGGGCTTACAATGAGCAGTTCTTC
d_gene: .; j_gene: TRBJ2-1; abundance: many; v_gene: TRBV11-2; CDR3aa: CASSMSSYNEQFF; CDR3nt: TGTGCCAGCAGCATGAGCTCCTACAATGAGCAGTTCTTC
d_gene: .; j_gene: TRBJ1-2; abundance: many; v_gene: TRBV5-1; CDR3aa: CASRRTTEIYGYTF; CDR3nt: TGCGCCAGCCGCCGGACCACGGAAATCTATGGCTACACCTTC
d_gene: .; j_gene: TRBJ2-7; abundance: many; v_gene: TRBV7-9; CDR3aa: CASSPSWEGRAYYEQYF; CDR3nt: TGTGCCAGCAGCCCCTCTTGGGAAGGCAGGGCTTACTACGAGCAGTACTTC
d_gene: TRBD1; j_gene: TRBJ1-4; abundance: many; v_gene: TRBV7-9; CDR3aa: CASGTGLDEKLFF; CDR3nt: TGTGCCAGCGGGACAGGGTTGGATGAAAAACTGTTTTTT
d_gene: .; j_gene: TRBJ2-1; abundance: many; v_gene: TRBV12-3/TRBV12-4; CDR3aa: CASSPGTPVGNEQFF; CDR3nt: TGTGCCAGCAGCCCTGGGACTCCCGTTGGGAATGAGCAGTTCTTC
d_gene: .; j_gene: TRBJ2-7; abundance: few; v_gene: TRBV19; CDR3aa: CASRVKGLGSYEQYF; CDR3nt: TGTGCCAGTAGGGTTAAAGGGCTCGGCAGCTACGAGCAGTACTTC
d_gene: .; j_gene: TRBJ1-5; abundance: many; v_gene: TRBV27; CDR3aa: CASSLSFLGSQPQHF; CDR3nt: TGTGCCAGCAGTTTATCATTCTTGGGAAGTCAGCCCCAGCATTTT
d_gene: TRBD1; j_gene: TRBJ1-6; abundance: many; v_gene: TRBV4-1; CDR3aa: CASSQLDRGRSPLHF; CDR3nt: TGCGCCAGCAGCCAGCTGGACAGGGGGCGATCACCCCTCCACTTT
d_gene: TRBD2; j_gene: TRBJ2-1; abundance: few; v_gene: TRBV15; CDR3aa: CATSSAPGLAGPYNEQFF; CDR3nt: TGTGCCACCAGCAGTGCCCCGGGACTAGCGGGTCCCTACAATGAGCAGTTCTTC
d_gene: TRBD1; j_gene: TRBJ1-1; abundance: many; v_gene: TRBV20-1; CDR3aa: CSASPGQGEAFF; CDR3nt: TGCAGTGCTAGTCCGGGACAGGGGGAAGCTTTCTTT
d_gene: .; j_gene: TRBJ2-5; abundance: few; v_gene: TRBV7-2; CDR3aa: CASSTLQETQYF; CDR3nt: TGTGCCAGCAGCACCCTACAAGAGACCCAGTACTTC
d_gene: TRBD1; j_gene: TRBJ1-5; abundance: few; v_gene: TRBV28; CDR3aa: CASSLVDRGKPQHF; CDR3nt: TGTGCCAGCAGTTTAGTTGACAGGGGAAAGCCCCAGCATTTT
d_gene: TRBD2; j_gene: TRBJ2-1; abundance: many; v_gene: TRBV5-5; CDR3aa: CASSRSGTNNEQFF; CDR3nt: TGTGCCAGCAGCCGTAGCGGGACGAACAATGAGCAGTTCTTC
d_gene: TRBD2; j_gene: TRBJ2-3; abundance: many; v_gene: TRBV24-1; CDR3aa: CATSDAGTTEYTDTQYF; CDR3nt: TGTGCCACCAGTGATGCCGGGACTACCGAATACACAGATACGCAGTATTTT
d_gene: .; j_gene: TRBJ2-7; abundance: .; v_gene: TRBV5-4; CDR3aa: CASSTGWGASSYEQYF; CDR3nt: TGTGCCAGCAGCACTGGTTGGGGGGCTAGCTCCTACGAGCAGTACTTC
d_gene: TRBD1; j_gene: TRBJ1-4; abundance: many; v_gene: TRBV20-1; CDR3aa: CSARDRDRGNEKLFF; CDR3nt: TGCAGTGCTAGAGACAGGGACAGAGGGAATGAAAAACTGTTTTTT
d_gene: .; j_gene: TRBJ2-7; abundance: many; v_gene: TRBV7-8; CDR3aa: CASSFPGVSRYEQYF; CDR3nt: TGTGCCAGCAGCTTTCCGGGAGTTTCCCGCTACGAGCAGTACTTC
d_gene: TRBD2; j_gene: TRBJ2-1; abundance: .; v_gene: TRBV4-3; CDR3aa: CASSLDYPGTKVGNEQFF; CDR3nt: TGCGCCAGCAGCCTAGACTACCCGGGGACTAAAGTCGGCAATGAGCAGTTCTTC
d_gene: .; j_gene: TRBJ1-3; abundance: many; v_gene: TRBV5-1; CDR3aa: CASSLSLSGNTIYF; CDR3nt: TGCGCCAGCAGCTTGTCCCTCTCTGGAAACACCATATATTTT
d_gene: TRBD1; j_gene: TRBJ2-1; abundance: many; v_gene: TRBV10-3; CDR3aa: CAIRGDRSAVENEQFF; CDR3nt: TGTGCCATCAGGGGGGACAGGTCGGCTGTTGAGAATGAGCAGTTCTTC
d_gene: .; j_gene: TRBJ2-2; abundance: many; v_gene: TRBV9; CDR3aa: CASSVFENTGELFF; CDR3nt: TGTGCCAGCAGCGTATTCGAAAACACCGGGGAGCTGTTTTTT
d_gene: TRBD2; j_gene: TRBJ2-7; abundance: many; v_gene: TRBV3-1; CDR3aa: CASSQDSGSEQYF; CDR3nt: TGTGCCAGCAGCCAAGATAGCGGGAGCGAGCAGTACTTC
d_gene: .; j_gene: TRBJ1-1; abundance: few; v_gene: TRBV4-1; CDR3aa: CASSQLGMNTEAFF; CDR3nt: TGCGCCAGCAGCCAGTTGGGGATGAACACTGAAGCTTTCTTT
d_gene: TRBD2; j_gene: TRBJ2-3; abundance: .; v_gene: TRBV7-2; CDR3aa: CASSLVGGGRGDTQYF; CDR3nt: TGTGCCAGCAGCTTAGTCGGGGGAGGGAGAGGAGATACGCAGTATTTT
d_gene: .; j_gene: TRBJ2-1; abundance: .; v_gene: TRBV7-2; CDR3aa: CASSTTYWVNEQFF; CDR3nt: TGTGCCAGCAGCACGACCTATTGGGTCAATGAGCAGTTCTTC
d_gene: .; j_gene: TRBJ2-5; abundance: .; v_gene: TRBV28; CDR3aa: CASSLLQGGQETQYF; CDR3nt: TGTGCCAGCAGTTTATTACAGGGTGGGCAGGAGACCCAGTACTTC
d_gene: TRBD2; j_gene: TRBJ2-1; abundance: .; v_gene: TRBV9; CDR3aa: CASSTTSGRFHEQFF; CDR3nt: TGTGCCAGCAGCACCACTAGCGGGAGGTTTCATGAGCAGTTCTTC
d_gene: .; j_gene: TRBJ2-7; abundance: many; v_gene: TRBV7-9; CDR3aa: CASSLGSLGDEQYF; CDR3nt: TGTGCCAGCAGCTTAGGCTCGTTGGGGGACGAGCAGTACTTC
d_gene: .; j_gene: TRBJ2-1; abundance: many; v_gene: TRBV20-1; CDR3aa: CSARGRTDNEQFF; CDR3nt: TGCAGTGCTAGAGGGAGAACCGACAATGAGCAGTTCTTC
d_gene: .; j_gene: TRBJ2-7; abundance: many; v_gene: TRBV4-2; CDR3aa: CASSQRDPYEQYF; CDR3nt: TGTGCCAGCAGCCAACGAGACCCCTACGAGCAGTACTTC
d_gene: .; j_gene: TRBJ1-3; abundance: many; v_gene: TRBV4-1; CDR3aa: CASSQDVRQAYSGNTIYF; CDR3nt: TGCGCCAGCAGCCAAGACGTCAGACAGGCGTACTCTGGAAACACCATATATTTT
d_gene: .; j_gene: TRBJ1-3; abundance: many; v_gene: TRBV2; CDR3aa: CASSEWVGNTIYF; CDR3nt: TGTGCCAGCAGTGAGTGGGTCGGAAACACCATATATTTT
d_gene: TRBD1; j_gene: TRBJ1-5; abundance: many; v_gene: TRBV6-1; CDR3aa: CASSTQGVPNQPQHF; CDR3nt: TGTGCCAGCAGTACGCAGGGGGTACCCAATCAGCCCCAGCATTTT
d_gene: TRBD2; j_gene: TRBJ2-7; abundance: few; v_gene: TRBV5-1; CDR3aa: CASSPRTSGRYYEQYF; CDR3nt: TGCGCCAGCAGCCCGAGGACTAGCGGGAGGTACTACGAGCAGTACTTC
d_gene: .; j_gene: TRBJ2-7; abundance: .; v_gene: TRBV7-3; CDR3aa: CASSLRPVAASYEQYF; CDR3nt: TGTGCCAGCAGCTTAAGGCCCGTAGCGGCCTCCTACGAGCAGTACTTC
d_gene: TRBD1; j_gene: TRBJ2-7; abundance: many; v_gene: TRBV20-1; CDR3aa: CSAAYGTGDEQYF; CDR3nt: TGCAGTGCTGCGTACGGGACAGGCGACGAGCAGTACTTC